This is a list of T cell receptor beta chains from one sample in a study of T-cell reconstitution after alpha-beta-depleted transplantation in children. TCRdb re-called the PCR reads through MiXCR, storing one row per CDR3 protein. The table records 450,000 to 600,000 distinct CDR3 sequences, under 12% of them present only once. This specimen consisted of PBMCs, obtained before TCRalphabeta/CD19-depleted stem cell transplant. The receptors were gathered from a child aged 2-15 years with inherited bone marrow failure, due to receive a stem cell transplant. CDR3s include the opening cysteine and the closing phenylalanine or tryptophan. D genes are given only for firm matches. Rows give clone size only sometimes, using once, few, many, or a class for an expanded clone.

d_gene	abundance	v_gene	CDR3aa
.	many	TRBV29-1	CSVYGEGYTDTQYF
.	many	TRBV12-3/TRBV12-4	CASRYGLNTEAFF
TRBD1	many	TRBV27	CASSLTGGGYNEQFF
.	.	TRBV12-3/TRBV12-4	CASQLGIVPEQYF
TRBD1	.	TRBV5-4	CASSFGQGLGYTF
.	many	TRBV7-6	CASRVGETQYF
.	.	TRBV6-2/TRBV6-3	CASSFLSWGDEQFF
TRBD1	few	TRBV20-1	CSAPRDSPYSNQPQHF
TRBD2	.	TRBV7-2	CASSLKTSGHTDTQYF
TRBD1	many	TRBV12-3/TRBV12-4	CASSDRNSGGDGNQPQHF
.	many	TRBV12-3/TRBV12-4	CASSLGSASQETQYF
.	many	TRBV28	CASSFRLLGEQYF
.	.	TRBV11-2	CASSLDSAGYEQYF
.	many	TRBV20-1	CSAFKSGGSTEAFF
.	.	TRBV20-1	CSAGNEQFF
.	many	TRBV5-6	CASSFIPSGVGEQFF
TRBD2	.	TRBV18	CASSSGTRGAGELFF
.	many	TRBV29-1	CSVANRSSYEQYF
.	few	TRBV30	CAWSVASGANVLTF
TRBD1	many	TRBV29-1	CSVGDRGMNGYTF
.	many	TRBV12-3/TRBV12-4	CASSFSVGASRVNEQFF
.	few	TRBV10-2	CASNLTPAPADDEQYF
TRBD2	few	TRBV12-3/TRBV12-4	CASRDEPGLGTRVYF
TRBD1	many	TRBV4-3	CASSQNRDRVYEQYF
.	many	TRBV5-1	CASSFESSGNTIYF
.	.	TRBV15	CATSRVRGYEQYF
.	few	TRBV6-6	CASLNTEAFF
.	many	TRBV6-2/TRBV6-3	CASGFTVTDTEAFF
TRBD1	.	TRBV28	CASSPRGIGNQPQHF
.	many	TRBV25-1	CASSESRTGSYEQYF